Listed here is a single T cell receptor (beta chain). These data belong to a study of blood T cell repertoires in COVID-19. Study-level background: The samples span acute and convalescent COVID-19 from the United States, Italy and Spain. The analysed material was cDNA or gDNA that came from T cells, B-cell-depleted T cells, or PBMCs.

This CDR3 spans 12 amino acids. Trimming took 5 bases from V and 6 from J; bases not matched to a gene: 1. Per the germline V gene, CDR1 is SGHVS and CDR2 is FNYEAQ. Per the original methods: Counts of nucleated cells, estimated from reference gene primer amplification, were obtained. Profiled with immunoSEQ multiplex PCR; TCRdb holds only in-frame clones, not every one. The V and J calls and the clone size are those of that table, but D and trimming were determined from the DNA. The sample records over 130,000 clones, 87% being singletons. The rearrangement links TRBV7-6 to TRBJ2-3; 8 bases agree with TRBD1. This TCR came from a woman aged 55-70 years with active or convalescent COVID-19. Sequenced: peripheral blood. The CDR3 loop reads CASSRDRDTQYF. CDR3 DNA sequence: TGTGCCAGCAGCCGGGACAGGGATACGCAGTATTTT. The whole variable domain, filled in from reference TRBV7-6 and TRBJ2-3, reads GAGVSQSPRYKVTKRGQDVALRCDPISGHVSLYWYRQALGQGPEFLTYFNYEAQQDKSGLPNDRFSAERPEGSISTLTIQRTEQRDSAMYRCASSRDRDTQYFGPGTRLTVL.